The 8 T cell receptor beta chains presented below share a single source sample, sequenced in a study of CD8 T cells in ankylosing spondylitis. In TCRdb, the 5' RACE reads were re-called with MiXCR into one record per CDR3 protein. The sample comprises roughly 180,000 distinct CDR3 sequences, more than 9% of which are singletons, and 25% to 35% rests with the top ten. What was sequenced was blood, either unsorted or a sorted T cell fraction (not recorded which). The receptor set was obtained from a male donor with ankylosing spondylitis or in good health (not recorded which).

This clonotype was observed at least ten times. The chain is built from TRBV29-1 and TRBJ1-1, with D maybe TRBD1 (5 bases). The CDR3 loop spans 10 amino acids. From germline, CDR1 is SQVTM and CDR2 ANQGSEA. Deletions cut 6 bases from V and 11 bases from J, with 13 bases between. CDR3 sequence (DNA): TGCAGCGTAGCGGGGGATACGGCTTTCTTT. It yields the protein CSVAGDTAFF.

This clonotype was observed many times. V gene TRBV2 combines with J gene TRBJ2-3, with a possible D match to TRBD2 (5 bases). Germline V CDR1 and CDR2: SNHLY, FYNNEI. V was pared by 7 bases and J by 2 bases, with 10 bases between. This CDR3 has 13 amino acids. CDR3 in DNA: TGTGCCAGCAATAGCGCGTTCACAGATACGCAGTATTTT. Its translation is CASNSAFTDTQYF.

In its sample, this clonotype was seen many times. The chain uses TRBV10-3 and TRBJ2-1; weak D call: TRBD1 (6 bases). This CDR3 spans 14 amino acids. V lost 5 bases and J 4 bases, leaving 12 bases between the germline ends. Germline loops: CDR1 ENHRY, CDR2 SYGVKD. Here the CDR3 reads CAISTDSRYNEQFF. The CDR3 DNA reads TGTGCCATCAGTACGGACAGCCGTTACAATGAGCAGTTCTTC.

This clonotype showed up many times. The chain's CDR3 is CASSKFLSSYNEQFF. CDR3 DNA sequence: TGTGCCAGCAGCAAGTTCCTGAGCTCCTACAATGAGCAGTTCTTC. The rearrangement joins TRBV7-9 to TRBJ2-1; D is unclear. The CDR3 spans 15 residues. The germline V gene encodes CDR1 SEHNR and CDR2 FQNEAQ (reference sequence). The V and J ends lost 5 bases and 0 bases respectively, with 11 bases between them.

This clonotype was recorded many times. V gene TRBV28 combines with J gene TRBJ1-2, with D perhaps TRBD1 (6 bases). The CDR3 covers 13 residues. Germline loops: CDR1 MDHEN, CDR2 SYDVKM. Trimming cost V 4 bases and J 2 bases, with 8 bases left between them. For the CDR3, the DNA is TGTGCCAGCAGTTCAGGGGAGAACTATGGCTACACCTTC. This codes for CASSSGENYGYTF.

The sample holds many counts of this clonotype. V gene TRBV7-8 combines with J gene TRBJ1-5; tentatively, D is TRBD1 (5 bases). This CDR3 has 15 residues. CDR1 is SGHVS, CDR2 FQNEAQ, per germline. Trimming left V 5 bases short and J 5 bases short, with 16 bases between. The CDR3 loop reads CASSPGDGSYQPQHF. CDR3 coding DNA: TGTGCCAGCAGCCCTGGGGACGGCAGTTATCAGCCCCAGCATTTT.

This clonotype was counted at least ten times. This chain uses TRBV19 with TRBJ1-1, with a possible D match to TRBD1 (6 bases). The V gene lost 2 bases and the J gene lost 7 bases, with 8 bases spanning the gap. This CDR3 has 12 amino acids. Germline CDR1 reads LNHDA; CDR2 reads SQIVND (reference sequence). The CDR3 DNA sequence: TGTGCCAGTAGTATATCACAGGGTGAAGCTTTCTTT. Its translation is CASSISQGEAFF.

Concerning this clonotype: With a much larger clone just one base away, this may be a read error. The CDR3 region has the DNA TGTGCCAGTAGTATACGGGGTCCAGGGCAGGCAGCTTTCTTT. Its translation is CASSIRGPGQAAFF. The V and J genes are TRBV19 and TRBJ1-1; a weak D match, TRBD1 (5 bases). The CDR3 has 14 amino acids. The V and J ends lost 2 bases and 10 bases respectively, with 17 bases between them. The germline CDR1 and CDR2 sequences are LNHDA and SQIVND (reference sequence). The full variable domain, completed using reference TRBV19 and TRBJ1-1, is DGGITQSPKYLFRKEGQNVTLSCEQNLNHDAMYWYRQDPGQGLRLIYYSQIVNDFQKGDIAEGYSVSREKKESFPLTVTSAQKNPTAFYLCASSIRGPGQAAFFGQGTRLTVV.